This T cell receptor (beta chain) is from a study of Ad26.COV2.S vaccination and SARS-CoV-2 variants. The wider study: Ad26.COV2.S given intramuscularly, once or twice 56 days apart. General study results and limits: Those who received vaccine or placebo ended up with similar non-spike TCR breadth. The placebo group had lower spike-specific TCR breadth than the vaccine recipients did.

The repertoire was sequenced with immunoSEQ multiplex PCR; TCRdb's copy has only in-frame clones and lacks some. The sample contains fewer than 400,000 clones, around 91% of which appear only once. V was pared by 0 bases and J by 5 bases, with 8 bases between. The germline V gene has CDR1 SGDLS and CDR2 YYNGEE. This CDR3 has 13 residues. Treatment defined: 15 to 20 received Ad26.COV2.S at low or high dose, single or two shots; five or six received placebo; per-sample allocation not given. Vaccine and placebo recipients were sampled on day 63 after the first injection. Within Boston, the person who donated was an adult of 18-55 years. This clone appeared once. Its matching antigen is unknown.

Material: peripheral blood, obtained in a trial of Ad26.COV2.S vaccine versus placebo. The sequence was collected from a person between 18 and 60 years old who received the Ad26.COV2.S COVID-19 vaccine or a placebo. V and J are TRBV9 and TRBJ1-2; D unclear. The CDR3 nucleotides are TGTGCCAGCAGCGTAGACGGGAATTATGGCTACACCTTC. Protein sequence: CASSVDGNYGYTF. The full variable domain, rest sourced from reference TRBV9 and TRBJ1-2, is DSGVTQTPKHLITATGQRVTLRCSPRSGDLSVYWYQQSLDQGLQFLIQYYNGEERAKGNILERFSAQQFPDLHSELNLSSLELGDSALYFCASSVDGNYGYTFGSGTRLTVV.